The 21 T cell receptor beta chains listed next were all sequenced from one sample in a study of long-term antiretroviral therapy in people with HIV. At survey level, the immunoSEQ assay was run in its v3.0 version. Sequencing was performed with immunoSEQ multiplex PCR; in TCRdb, only in-frame clones are kept and a portion is missing. The sample consists of around 24,000 clones, around 82% of them appearing once. This material consisted of unsorted PBMCs, taken 0.5 years after starting antiretroviral therapy. These receptors were collected from a woman aged 40 to 50 with HIV.

This clone showed up just a few times. The rearrangement joins TRBV7-9 to TRBJ1-2; TRBD1 matches 9 bases. Trimming at V came to 5 bases and at J to 4 bases, leaving 2 bases not matched to a gene. The CDR3 runs to 13 residues. The germline V gene encodes CDR1 SEHNR and CDR2 FQNEAQ (reference sequence). The CDR3 sequence: CASSPDRGYGYTF. The DNA for the CDR3 is TGTGCCAGCAGCCCGGACAGGGGCTATGGCTACACCTTC.

This clone turned up a few times. The gene calls are TRBV11-1 and TRBJ2-1; D call uncertain. Per germline, CDR1 SGHAT and CDR2 FQDESV (reference sequence). The V end lost 5 bases, the J end lost 3 bases, and 5 bases lay between the germline ends. CDR3 length: 12 amino acids. The CDR3 DNA reads as TGTGCCAGCAGCCCCATCTACAATGAGCAGTTCTTC. Residues: CASSPIYNEQFF. Filled out from reference TRBV11-1 and TRBJ2-1, the complete variable domain reads EAEVAQSPRYKITEKSQAVAFWCDPISGHATLYWYRQILGQGPELLVQFQDESVVDDSQLPKDRFSAERLKGVDSTLKIQPAELGDSAMYLCASSPIYNEQFFGPGTRLTVL.

This rearrangement joins TRBV7-3 to TRBJ2-3, with 10 bases matching TRBD2. The CDR3 runs to 15 residues. CDR1 is SGHTA and CDR2 is FQGTGA in the germline V gene. V lost 3 bases, J lost 5 bases, and 5 bases stayed unmatched. As DNA, the CDR3 is TGTGCCAGCAGCTTCAGCGGGGGGGCGGAAGATACGCAGTATTTT. Its protein is CASSFSGGAEDTQYF.

V and J are TRBV2 and TRBJ2-1; 7 nucleotides match TRBD1. Germline loops: CDR1 SNHLY, CDR2 FYNNEI. The ends lost 9 bases at V and 0 bases at J; junction bases unmatched: 11. The CDR3 has 16 residues. CDR3 nucleotide sequence: TGTGCCAGTACATTCGGACAGGACTTCTCCTACAATGAGCAGTTCTTC. It is translated as CASTFGQDFSYNEQFF.

This chain connects TRBV19 to TRBJ2-1; 9 bases align to TRBD2. V lost 4 bases, J lost 9 bases, and 10 bases stayed unmatched. The CDR3 has 15 residues. CDR1 and CDR2 from the germline V gene are LNHDA and SQIVND (reference sequence). The CDR3 here is CASSSPAGGPGEQFF. The CDR3 nucleotides are TGTGCCAGTAGTAGCCCCGCGGGGGGGCCCGGTGAGCAGTTCTTC. Based on the CDR3 plus reference TRBV19 and TRBJ2-1, the full variable domain is DGGITQSPKYLFRKEGQNVTLSCEQNLNHDAMYWYRQDPGQGLRLIYYSQIVNDFQKGDIAEGYSVSREKKESFPLTVTSAQKNPTAFYLCASSSPAGGPGEQFFGPGTRLTVL.

This chain joins TRBV7-3 and TRBJ1-5; D uncertain. The CDR3 loop spans 9 amino acids. Trimming removed 7 bases from V and 7 bases from J, with 2 bases in between. CDR1 is SGHTA and CDR2 is FQGTGA in the germline V gene. CDR3 in amino acids: CASMQPQHF. In DNA, the CDR3 is TGTGCCAGCATGCAGCCCCAGCATTTT.

The chain uses TRBV11-3 and TRBJ2-1; 9 nucleotides align to TRBD2. Unmatched junction bases numbered 5, after V lost 5 bases and J lost 0 bases. CDR3 length equals 16 residues. The V gene's germline CDR1 is SGHNT and CDR2 YENEEA. CDR3 DNA: TGTGCCAGCAGCCGCGGGGGGGGTTCCTCCTACAATGAGCAGTTCTTC. Protein sequence: CASSRGGGSSYNEQFF.

The chain employs TRBV30 and TRBJ2-7; 10 nucleotides line up with TRBD2. This CDR3 has 17 amino acids. Germline V gives CDR1 GTSNPN, CDR2 SVGIG (reference sequence). Germline trimming cut 1 base from V and 7 bases from J; bases unmatched to any gene: 16. CDR3 nucleotide sequence: TGTGCCTGGAGTGATTTAGCGGGGGGTCCCGAGATGCAGGAGCAGTACTTC. Encoded protein: CAWSDLAGGPEMQEQYF.

V gene TRBV14 combines with J gene TRBJ1-2; 7 bases match TRBD1. V lost 3 bases and J lost 10; bases outside the gene matches: 5. The CDR3 covers 12 residues. The germline gives CDR1 SGHDN, CDR2 FVKESK. CDR3 amino acids: CASSQTGQYYTF. The CDR3 DNA reads TGTGCCAGCAGCCAGACGGGACAGTACTACACCTTC.

This clone was observed a single time. The chain recombines TRBV5-1 with TRBJ1-5; a weak D match, TRBD1 (5 bases). The V end was cut by 1 base, the J end by 7 bases, with 15 bases between. Germline CDR1 and CDR2: SGHRS and YFSETQ. This CDR3 contains 15 residues. The CDR3 is CASSLLPSQGQPQHF. The CDR3 coding sequence is TGCGCCAGCAGCTTGCTCCCGTCCCAGGGACAGCCCCAGCATTTT.

The chain employs TRBV15 and TRBJ1-2, with unresolved D. Trimming removed 1 base from V and 4 bases from J, with 13 bases in between. This CDR3 has 15 residues. Germline-derived CDR1 and CDR2 are LNHNV and YYDKDF (reference sequence). The CDR3 region has the DNA TGTGCCACCAGCAGAGTGCGGACGGGAGGCTATGGCTACACCTTC. Translating it yields CATSRVRTGGYGYTF.

This clone was seen a few times. One end of the junction does not line up with germline, which may come from a read error. The chain combines TRBV7-9 with TRBJ2-3, with TRBD1 identical over 7 bases. CDR1 is SEHNR and CDR2 is FQNEAQ in the germline V gene (reference sequence). The CDR3 runs 12 residues. The CDR3 DNA follows: TGTGCCAGCAGCTTAAGGCCAGACAGGGTTATTTTT. Translation gives CASSLRPDRVIF.

This clone has just one count. The chain recombines TRBV5-1 with TRBJ2-5; TRBD2 aligns across 7 bases. The CDR3 covers 14 residues. V was pared by 0 bases and J by 2 bases, with 1 base of the junction left unmatched. The germline CDR1 and CDR2 sequences are SGHRS and YFSETQ. DNA of the CDR3: TGCGCCAGCAGCTTGGGGCGGGGGCAAGAGACCCAGTACTTC. It is translated as CASSLGRGQETQYF. Full variable domain (rest looked up from reference TRBV5-1 and TRBJ2-5): KAGVTQTPRYLIKTRGQQVTLSCSPISGHRSVSWYQQTPGQGLQFLFEYFSETQRNKGNFPGRFSGRQFSNSRSEMNVSTLELGDSALYLCASSLGRGQETQYFGPGTRLLVL.

In this sample, this clone turned up once. The chain carries TRBV28 and TRBJ2-1, with 16 bases fitting TRBD2. The CDR3 totals 16 residues. Trimming removed 6 bases from V and 8 bases from J; junction bases left unmatched: 7. CDR1 MDHEN and CDR2 SYDVKM come from the germline V gene. For the CDR3, the DNA is TGTGCCAGCAGCTTGCCGGGACTAGCGGGGGGGCATGAGCAGTTCTTC. This translates into CASSLPGLAGGHEQFF.

The gene calls are TRBV5-3 and TRBJ1-1; no firm D call. TRBV5-3 is sorted into the ORF group, with uncertain function. V lost 8 bases to trimming and J lost 1 base, with 12 bases between them. The CDR3 is 13 amino acids. CDR3 sequence: CASSPTPNTEAFF. CDR3 DNA sequence: TGTGCCAGCAGCCCTACACCGAACACTGAAGCTTTCTTT.

Sample share makes this clone medium-sized. The chain is built from TRBV2 and TRBJ2-7; D uncertain. This CDR3 contains 11 residues. The V end lost 3 bases, the J end lost 4 bases, and 4 bases lay between the germline ends. The V gene's germline CDR1 is SNHLY and CDR2 FYNNEI. CDR3 amino acids: CASSEEYEQYF. The CDR3 nucleotides are TGTGCCAGCAGTGAGGAGTACGAGCAGTACTTC.

This clone was seen a few times. The rearrangement links TRBV11-1 to TRBJ1-1; 7 bases align to TRBD1. Germline-derived CDR1 and CDR2 are SGHAT and FQDESV (reference sequence). Germline trimming cut 3 bases from V and 5 bases from J; bases unmatched to any gene: 6. The CDR3 is 14 residues long. The CDR3 loop is CASSFTGEWTEAFF. The CDR3 DNA sequence: TGTGCCAGCAGCTTCACAGGGGAATGGACTGAAGCTTTCTTT.

This chain connects TRBV7-2 to TRBJ2-7, with 9 bases aligning to TRBD1. Germline lookup yields CDR1 SGHTA and CDR2 FQGNSA. CDR3 length: 16 residues. Unmatched junction bases numbered 10, after V lost 5 bases and J lost 2 bases. The CDR3 DNA follows: TGTGCCAGCAGCCCTCCACCCCGGGACAGGGCCTACGAGCAGTACTTC. It yields the protein CASSPPPRDRAYEQYF.

This clone was recorded a few times. The J gene is TRBJ1-6, the V gene TRBV30, with D maybe TRBD1 (5 bases). The CDR3 spans 13 residues. V shed 0 bases and J shed 7 bases, with 7 bases lying between them. Germline CDR1 and CDR2: GTSNPN and SVGIG (reference sequence). The DNA for the CDR3 is TGTGCCTGGAGTGTCGGGGACAATTCACCCCTCCACTTT. Amino acids: CAWSVGDNSPLHF.

This clone was seen more than once but under ten times. The junction does not match germline at one end; this may be a read error. V is TRBV11-2 and J is TRBJ1-1; no reliable D call. CDR3 length: 12 residues. Germline V gene data show CDR1 as SGHAT and CDR2 as FQNNGV. The CDR3 nucleotides read TGTGCCAGCAGCTTAGTCGGTGCGTACTCCCTCTTT. Its protein product is CASSLVGAYSLF. The variable domain in full, completed from reference TRBV11-2 and TRBJ1-1, reads EAGVAQSPRYKIIEKRQSVAFWCNPISGHATLYWYQQILGQGPKLLIQFQNNGVVDDSQLPKDRFSAERLKGVDSTLKIQPAKLEDSAVYLCASSLVGAYSLFGQGTRLTVV.

J is TRBJ1-6 and V is TRBV5-1; 7 positions match TRBD1. Germline lookup yields CDR1 SGHRS and CDR2 YFSETQ. There are 15 residues in the CDR3. The V gene end was trimmed by 4 bases and the J gene end by 7 bases; junction bases not matched to a gene: 8. CDR3 coding DNA: TGCGCCAGCAGCCCCGGAGGGGGCCCAAATTCACCCCTCCACTTT. Its translation: CASSPGGGPNSPLHF.